These T cell receptor beta chains were read from a single sample in a study of blood T cells in healthy people across ages. A single record per CDR3 protein comes from TCRdb applying MiXCR to the 5' RACE reads. The sample includes some 320,000 distinct CDR3 sequences, about 25% of them seen just once. The specimen was blood. The receptors were gathered from a woman aged 70-85 years in good health. Each CDR3 is given with its conserved first and last residue. A D gene is named only where the DNA matches it firmly. Clone size is given for some rows only: seen once, a few or many times, or a class if the clone is expanded.

clone size | J gene | D gene | V gene | CDR3 DNA | CDR3 protein
few | TRBJ1-3 | . | TRBV7-3 | TGTGCCAGCAGCTTAGTTCCGGGGGGAAACACCATATATTTT | CASSLVPGGNTIYF
few | TRBJ2-1 | . | TRBV20-1 | TGCAGTGCTAATCCGAGCTGGACCGCCTTCCTACCCTACAATGAGCAGTTCTTC | CSANPSWTAFLPYNEQFF
many | TRBJ2-1 | . | TRBV7-8 | TGTGCCAGCAGCTGGTCTAGCGCAAGCTCCTACAATGAGCAGTTCTTC | CASSWSSASSYNEQFF
few | TRBJ2-7 | TRBD1 | TRBV9 | TGTGCCAGCAGCGCCTACACTTCCGGGACAGGGGTTGAGCAGTACTTC | CASSAYTSGTGVEQYF
few | TRBJ2-7 | . | TRBV5-5 | TGTGCCAGCAGCCTGACAGTCCTCGCGGACGAGCAGTACTTC | CASSLTVLADEQYF
. | TRBJ2-5 | TRBD2 | TRBV28 | TGTGCCAGCAGTTCAATAGCGGGAGAAAGCCCAGAGACCCAGTACTTC | CASSSIAGESPETQYF
many | TRBJ2-5 | . | TRBV27 | TGTGCCAGCAGTCCTGGGACCCGCCGAGAGACCCAGTACTTC | CASSPGTRRETQYF
. | TRBJ1-1 | . | TRBV10-3 | TGTGCCACCGAGGACAGAACGAACACTGAAGCTTTCTTT | CATEDRTNTEAFF
. | TRBJ1-1 | . | TRBV9 | TGTGCCAGCGGGGGGCCTATGAACACTGAAGCTTTCTTT | CASGGPMNTEAFF
. | TRBJ2-1 | . | TRBV20-1 | TGCAGTGCCCCGGACCCAAATGAGCAGTTCTTC | CSAPDPNEQFF
. | TRBJ2-5 | . | TRBV5-1 | TGCGCCAGCAGCGTCCATAAGGGGTTCCCTCAAGAGACCCAGTACTTC | CASSVHKGFPQETQYF
many | TRBJ2-7 | . | TRBV29-1 | TGCAGCGTTGAGTCCACCCCAGCCTACGAGCAGTACTTC | CSVESTPAYEQYF
. | TRBJ2-3 | . | TRBV7-9 | TGTGTTAGCGGCCACAGCACAGATACGCAGTATTTT | CVSGHSTDTQYF
. | TRBJ2-5 | TRBD2 | TRBV5-1 | TGCGCCAGCAGCGGCGGGACTAGCAGTGAGACCCAGTACTTC | CASSGGTSSETQYF
. | TRBJ2-7 | . | TRBV20-1 | TGCGCCCCAGGTAGCGGAACCTACGAGCAGTACTTC | CAPGSGTYEQYF
. | TRBJ1-5 | TRBD1 | TRBV5-6 | TGTGCCAGCAGTCGACAGGGGGCCGGCAATCAGCCCCAGCATTTT | CASSRQGAGNQPQHF